This TCR beta chain was identified during a study of blood T cell repertoires in COVID-19. Under the authors' procedure: Quantification of nucleated cells was approximated via reference gene primer amplification. Generated by immunoSEQ multiplex PCR, the TCRdb table keeps only in-frame clones and is missing some. Clonal size and the V and J genes are those of that table, whereas D and trimming came from the DNA. The sample contains roughly 250,000 clones, about four fifths of which appear only once. The V segment lost 5 bases and the J segment 3 bases; nucleotides outside the gene matches: 3. In germline, CDR1 is MDHEN, CDR2 SYDVKM. The CDR3 is 13 amino acids.

The V call is TRBV28, the J call TRBJ1-2, with 7 bases fitting TRBD1. The sample consisted of peripheral blood. This receptor was obtained from a woman aged 40 to 55 who had recovered from COVID-19. The CDR3 reads CASSEQGDYGYTF. CDR3 bases: TGTGCCAGCAGTGAGCAGGGGGACTATGGCTACACCTTC.